The present T cell receptor beta chain was sequenced within a study of T cell responses to AZD1222 COVID-19 vaccine. Study context: Samples with a second dose at about 4 or about 12 weeks were pooled together. Findings and caveats of the study: Repertoires were obtained solely post-peak T cell response.

TCRdb's table, derived via immunoSEQ multiplex PCR, lists solely in-frame clones and lacks some. The sample carries around 99,000 clones, approximately 86% recorded once. V gave up 4 bases and J gave up 1 base, with 15 bases separating them. This CDR3 comprises 16 residues. Germline CDR1 reads LGHNA; CDR2 reads YSLEER. About this clone itself: Its antigen is unidentified.

J is TRBJ2-3 and V is TRBV4-3, with a weak D call TRBD1 (6 bases). The sequence derives from an adult in good health. Source: peripheral blood, taken on day 0 of AZD1222 vaccination. CDR3 residues: CASSPVGQYGTDTQYF. CDR3 DNA: TGCGCCAGCAGCCCAGTCGGACAGTACGGCACAGATACGCAGTATTTT.